This entry features one T cell receptor beta chain sequence. Its antigen is not known. Method: immunoSEQ multiplex PCR; TCRdb's copy keeps in-frame clones and lacks some. The sample carries over 200,000 clones, 75% to 80% recorded once. Germline V CDR1 and CDR2: MNHEY, SMNVEV (reference sequence). There are 15 residues in the CDR3. Trimming removed 2 bases from V and 5 bases from J, with 14 bases in between. This sample is drawn from a study of cytotoxic CD8 clonotypes in ibrutinib-treated CLL. General observations from the study: Under therapy, public clonotypes either contracted or stayed stable, and they were uncommon.

The chain is built from TRBV27 and TRBJ2-3; D is tentatively TRBD1 or TRBD2 (5 bases each). The sequence derives from a human donor with chronic lymphocytic leukemia. The specimen was PBMCs, collected after 12 months of ibrutinib treatment. The CDR3 DNA reads as TGTGCCAGCAGTTTAGAGGGCAGGGTGGGAGATACGCAGTATTTT. Translating it yields CASSLEGRVGDTQYF.